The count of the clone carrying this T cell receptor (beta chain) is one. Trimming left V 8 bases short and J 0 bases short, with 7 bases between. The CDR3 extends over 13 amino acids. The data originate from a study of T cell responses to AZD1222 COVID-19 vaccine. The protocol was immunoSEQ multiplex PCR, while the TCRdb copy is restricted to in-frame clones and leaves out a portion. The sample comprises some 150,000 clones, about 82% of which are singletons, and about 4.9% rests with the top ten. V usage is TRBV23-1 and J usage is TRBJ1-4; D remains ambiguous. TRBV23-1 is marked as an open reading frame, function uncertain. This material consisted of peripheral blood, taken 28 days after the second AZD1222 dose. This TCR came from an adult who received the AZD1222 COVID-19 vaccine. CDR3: CASFGATNEKLFF. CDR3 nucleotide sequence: TGCGCCAGCTTCGGAGCAACTAATGAAAAACTGTTTTTT.